The clone carrying this T cell receptor beta chain was observed a handful of times. Its antigen is as yet unknown. Primed by a sample-barcoded 5' primer and a J-beta primer mix, a second PCR proceeded for roughly 7 to 12 cycles. Each cDNA molecule, via a template-switch adaptor with 12 random nucleotides, was tagged. MiXCR, run by TCRdb on the 5' RACE reads, gives a single entry per CDR3 protein. The repertoire holds roughly 800,000 distinct CDR3 sequences, roughly 53% seen once, with roughly two fifths in the top ten. The sample originates from a study of blood T cells in healthy people across ages. Study overall: Template switching caught about one barcoded beta molecule for each two T cells. General study results and limits: Researchers deemed the diversity estimates from one million T cells underestimates. What prevented conclusive comparison of naive and antigen-experienced cells was that PBMCs were unsorted.

This CDR3 comprises 13 residues. The V end lost 3 bases, the J end lost 4 bases, and 13 bases lay between the germline ends. Germline-derived CDR1 and CDR2 are DFQATT and SNEGSKA (reference sequence). Sequencing was performed on blood. This receptor was taken from a man at least 80 years old in good health. V usage is TRBV20-1 and J usage is TRBJ2-7; TRBD1 might be the D (6 bases). The CDR3: CSASGDKIYEQYF. The CDR3 DNA reads as TGCAGTGCTAGCGGGGACAAGATATACGAGCAGTACTTC.